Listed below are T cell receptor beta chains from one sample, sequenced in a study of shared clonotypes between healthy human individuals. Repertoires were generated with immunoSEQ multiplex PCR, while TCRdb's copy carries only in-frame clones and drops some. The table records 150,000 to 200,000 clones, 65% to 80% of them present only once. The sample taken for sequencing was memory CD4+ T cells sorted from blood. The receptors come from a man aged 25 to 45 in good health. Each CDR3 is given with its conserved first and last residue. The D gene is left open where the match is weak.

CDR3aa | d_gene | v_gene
CASSTWDSTDTQYF | - | TRBV19
CASSPTAGDFTEAFF | - | TRBV5-1
CASSDQGQGRSYEQYF | TRBD1 | TRBV6-1
CASNLGTGQETQYF | TRBD1 | TRBV6-1
CASSYPGQGQETQYF | TRBD1 | TRBV6-6
CASSSDSRWQFF | - | TRBV7-9
CASSRPDRETETQYF | TRBD1 | TRBV18
CAIRPGQGTDTQYF | TRBD1 | TRBV10-3
CASSFSSTTSASSYNEQFF | TRBD2 | TRBV11-2
CASSLATGNSLNYGYTF | - | TRBV5-1
CASSVTGLVDEQFF | TRBD2 | TRBV9
CASRGGETQYF | TRBD2 | TRBV2
CASSDLQGVGNEQFF | - | TRBV27
CASDRLGGSYNEQFF | - | TRBV7-9
CASRDGSGANEQFF | TRBD2 | TRBV5-1
CASSLVADPFTDTQYF | - | TRBV7-2